This T cell receptor beta chain was captured by sequencing in a study of CD8+ T cells in alopecia areata (dated by TCRdb to 2016 to 2018). Background on the whole study: The treated patients took part in an open-label pilot trial in which moderate-to-severe alopecia areata was treated with oral tofacitinib at 5 to 10 mg twice daily. Tofacitinib was given for 6 to 18 months, followed by 6 months of follow-up off drug to assess delayed response and recurrence. To study T cell clonal expansion in alopecia areata, the researchers applied high-throughput TCRbeta sequencing to both the C3H/HeJ mouse model and human patients. In humans, TCRbeta sequencing was performed on scalp tissue and on sorted CD4+ and CD8+ peripheral blood T cells from healthy controls and from patients with patchy or totalis/universalis alopecia areata. Tofacitinib-treated patients had biopsies at baseline and at 4 and 24 weeks of treatment, with a later scalp biopsy in several patients. Scalp clonality was compared across normal scalp (n=4), patchy alopecia areata scalp (n=8), and alopecia totalis/universalis scalp (n=8). The RNA source kit depended on sample type: the PAXgene miRNA kit for fixed scalp, the miRNeasy kit for PBMCs, and the RNeasy kit for mouse skin. TCRbeta CDR3 regions were amplified by immunoSEQ multiplex PCR with 35 Vbeta forward and 13 Jbeta reverse primers. General conclusions and limits of the study: Compared with mice, TCR sequences shared between patients were less clear, possibly partly because of HLA diversity across the patient population. Unlike mouse skin, where gammadelta T cells dominate, normal human skin contains resident alphabeta T cells that get sequenced too, which complicates analysis of the scalp TCR repertoire. Compared with normal scalp, lesional scalp had higher clonality and more expanded CD8+ clones, particularly in alopecia totalis/universalis, a pattern that suggests antigenic drive.

Trimming costs V 5 bases and J 7 bases, and their ends lie 17 bases apart. The germline V gene provides CDR1 SGHNT and CDR2 YENEEA. The CDR3 starts with the cysteine, ends with the phenylalanine, and has 14 residues. Of all the DNA, just the CDR3 is kept, 42 bases in frame from base 1. Peripheral blood and lesional scalp punch biopsies were obtained from patients with alopecia areata. PBMCs were isolated by density centrifugation and stained for CD3, CD4 and CD8, and CD4+ and CD8+ T cells were sorted on a FACSAria. Library creation used the immunoSEQ multiplex PCR assay. RNA was extracted from all samples and reverse transcribed into cDNA as template for TCR sequencing. First-strand cDNA was synthesized with SuperScript III using a 2:1 mix of oligo-dT and random hexamers. Amplification bias was assessed with a synthetic immune receptor repertoire, and residual bias was removed computationally. As for how the authors treated the data: After raw reads were preprocessed to remove errors, the CDR3 was defined following IMGT conventions as running from the conserved cysteine to phenylalanine. Clonality was calculated as 1 minus Shannon entropy normalized by log2 of the number of productive unique TCRs. Scalp TCRbeta sequences were cross-referenced with sorted blood CD4 and CD8 repertoires so that the CD4 or CD8 identity of scalp clones could be inferred. Sourced from immuneACCESS, this table was stored by TCRdb with only in-frame sequences that have V and J called. A share of the clones is absent; for the studies checked, an unresolved V gene accounts for under half, and the remainder has no known explanation. V and J calls plus clone size are reproduced from that table; the DNA served to infer D and trimming. The sample yields about 98,000 clones; about 40% were counted once. The ten largest clones take up 0.75% to 0.8% of the sample.

As concerns this clone: Its cognate antigen has yet to be identified. Qualities for individual bases were not recorded, and no much larger clone is one base off.

Sequenced sample: CD4+ T cells sorted from blood. This TCR was sampled from a human donor with alopecia areata. The sequence links TRBV11-3 to TRBJ1-1; the D segment cannot be called with confidence. The DNA reads as follows: TGTGCCAGCAGCAAGGAACACGAGGATCTTGAAGCTTTCTTT. It translates as CASSKEHEDLEAFF.